This T cell receptor (beta chain) was sequenced during a study of T cell repertoires in cytomegalovirus infection. Study-level background: Public TCR beta signatures were indicative of both CMV infection and a matching HLA type.

V lost 0 bases and J 1 base, leaving 9 bases between the germline ends. The CDR3 has 15 residues. Germline lookup yields CDR1 MNHEY and CDR2 SMNVEV (reference sequence). Study outcomes and limitations: CMV carriers with the relevant HLA were identified by cumulative public TCR beta family frequency. Dominant in the ex vivo response were TCR beta clonotypes restricted by HLA-C and specific for CMV.

In TCRdb, the reads were re-called with MiXCR into one record per CDR3 protein. The top ten clones hold approximately 26% of a sample with about 180,000 distinct CDR3 sequences, approximately 18% of them seen once. About this clonotype: The antigen is undetermined.

Sequenced material: CD8+ T cells from PBMCs. This sequence was found in a human donor in good health (CMV status not recorded). Some clones in this sample may be carry-over from other donors' samples. V gene TRBV27 combines with J gene TRBJ1-1, with D hard to call. CDR3 in DNA: TGTGCCAGCAGTTTATCCTCGGGCCCGAACACTGAAGCTTTCTTT. Its translation: CASSLSSGPNTEAFF.